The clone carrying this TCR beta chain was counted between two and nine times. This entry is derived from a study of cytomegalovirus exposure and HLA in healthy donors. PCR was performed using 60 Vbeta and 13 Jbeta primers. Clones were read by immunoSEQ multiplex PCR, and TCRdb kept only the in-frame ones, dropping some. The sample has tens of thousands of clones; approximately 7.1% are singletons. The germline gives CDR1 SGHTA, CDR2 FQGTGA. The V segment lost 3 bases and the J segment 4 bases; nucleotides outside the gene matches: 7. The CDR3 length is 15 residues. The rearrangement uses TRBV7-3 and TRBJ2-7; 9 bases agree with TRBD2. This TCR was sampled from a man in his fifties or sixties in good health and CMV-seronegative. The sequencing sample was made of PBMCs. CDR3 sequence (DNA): TGTGCCAGCAGCTTCCCCATAGCGGGAGAATACGAGCAGTACTTC. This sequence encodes CASSFPIAGEYEQYF.